The 9 T cell receptor beta chains below all came from one sample that was sequenced in a study of response to subunit inactivated influenza vaccine. TCRdb processed the RT-PCR reads anew with MiXCR; each CDR3 protein has one entry. The sample holds approximately 500,000 distinct CDR3 sequences; approximately 14% are singletons and the top ten take approximately 12%. This sample comprised PBMCs from blood, obtained roughly 12 days after vaccination. These receptors were obtained from a man between 45 and 60 years old who received an inactivated influenza vaccine.

The chain recombines TRBV2 with TRBJ2-4; perhaps TRBD1 as D (6 bases). The V and J ends lost 4 bases and 10 bases respectively, with 26 bases between them. The CDR3 sequence is 17 residues long. Per germline, CDR1 SNHLY and CDR2 FYNNEI. The CDR3 protein is CASSAHGQSSRAVIQYF. CDR3 sequence (DNA): TGTGCCAGCAGTGCGCATGGACAGTCATCTAGAGCGGTGATTCAGTACTTC.

This clonotype was counted at least ten times. V and J are TRBV7-9 and TRBJ2-3; 12 positions agree with TRBD2. With 4 bases clipped from V and 3 bases from J, the junction kept 5 bases outside the gene matches. Looked up from germline, CDR1 is SEHNR and CDR2 is FQNEAQ (reference sequence). This CDR3 is 16 amino acids long. The CDR3 loop reads CASSYGLAGTTDTQYF. The CDR3 bases are TGTGCCAGCAGCTATGGACTAGCGGGGACTACAGATACGCAGTATTTT. Based on the CDR3 plus reference TRBV7-9 and TRBJ2-3, the full variable domain is DTGVSQNPRHKITKRGQNVTFRCDPISEHNRLYWYRQTLGQGPEFLTYFQNEAQLEKSRLLSDRFSAERPKGSFSTLEIQRTEQGDSAMYLCASSYGLAGTTDTQYFGPGTRLTVL.

This clonotype occurred a few times. This chain uses TRBV29-1 with TRBJ1-4; D may be TRBD1 (5 bases). Germline V gene sequence: CDR1 SQVTM, CDR2 ANQGSEA. The CDR3 covers 14 residues. Trimming stripped 7 bases from V and 0 bases from J, with 12 bases between. CDR3 in amino acids: CSGTFGATNEKLFF. CDR3 nucleotides: TGCAGCGGGACATTCGGTGCAACTAATGAAAAACTGTTTTTT. The full variable domain, in which reference TRBV29-1 and TRBJ1-4 provide the parts outside the CDR3, is SAVISQKPSRDICQRGTSLTIQCQVDSQVTMMFWYRQQPGQSLTLIATANQGSEATYESGFVIDKFPISRPNLTFSTLTVSNMSPEDSSIYLCSGTFGATNEKLFFGSGTQLSVL.

The genes are TRBV19 and TRBJ1-2; 12 bases line up with TRBD1. Trimming removed 3 bases from V and 4 bases from J; junction bases left unmatched: 6. Germline CDR1 reads LNHDA; CDR2 reads SQIVND (reference sequence). CDR3 length: 16 residues. The CDR3 nucleotides read TGTGCCAGTAGTATCATACCGGGACAGGGGGCCTATGGCTACACCTTC. It specifies CASSIIPGQGAYGYTF. The full variable domain, with the rest looked up from reference TRBV19 and TRBJ1-2, is DGGITQSPKYLFRKEGQNVTLSCEQNLNHDAMYWYRQDPGQGLRLIYYSQIVNDFQKGDIAEGYSVSREKKESFPLTVTSAQKNPTAFYLCASSIIPGQGAYGYTFGSGTRLTVV.

This clonotype has more than one count but fewer than ten. The chain carries TRBV6-1 and TRBJ2-3, with 8 bases identical to TRBD2. V lost 4 bases, J lost 2 bases, and 11 bases stayed unmatched. The CDR3 consists of 17 residues. CDR1 is MNHNS, CDR2 SASEGT, per germline. CDR3 sequence reads: CASSVDDRGGNTDTQYF. In DNA form, the CDR3 reads TGTGCCAGCAGTGTCGACGATCGGGGGGGAAACACAGATACGCAGTATTTT.

In its sample, this clonotype was seen once. V is TRBV29-1 and J is TRBJ1-3; D is uncertain. The CDR3 is made up of 14 amino acids. The germline CDR1 and CDR2 sequences are SQVTM and ANQGSEA. Trimming removed 7 bases at V and 2 bases at J, with 15 bases between. Here the CDR3 DNA reads TGCAGCGCCAAGGTTGGCGGGACTGGAAACACCATATATTTT. The encoded protein is CSAKVGGTGNTIYF.

This clonotype was picked up many times. This chain connects TRBV4-3 to TRBJ2-1; TRBD1 matches 7 bases. CDR1 and CDR2 (germline): LGHNA, YSLEER. The CDR3 spans 15 residues. V lost 2 bases, J lost 0 bases, and 1 base stayed unmatched. CDR3 residues: CASSQNRGSYNEQFF. CDR3 sequence (DNA): TGCGCCAGCAGCCAAAACAGGGGCTCCTACAATGAGCAGTTCTTC.

The V gene is TRBV7-8, the J gene TRBJ2-7; D tentatively fits TRBD1 or TRBD2 (7 bases each). CDR3 length: 15 residues. Germline-derived CDR1 and CDR2 are SGHVS and FQNEAQ. Trimming removed 5 bases from V and 2 bases from J, with 16 bases in between. The CDR3 loop reads CASSQGQSGTYEQYF. In nucleotides, the CDR3 is TGTGCCAGCAGCCAGGGACAGAGCGGGACCTACGAGCAGTACTTC. The entire variable domain, with the rest obtained from reference TRBV7-8 and TRBJ2-7, is as follows: GAGVSQSPRYKVAKRGQDVALRCDPISGHVSLFWYQQALGQGPEFLTYFQNEAQLDKSGLPSDRFFAERPEGSVSTLKIQRTQQEDSAVYLCASSQGQSGTYEQYFGPGTRLTVT.

This clonotype showed up just a few times. The V gene is TRBV3-1, the J gene TRBJ2-1; TRBD2 matches 13 bases. Trimming at V came to 2 bases and at J to 7 bases, leaving 5 bases not matched to a gene. Looked up from germline, CDR1 is LGHDT and CDR2 is YNNKEL (reference sequence). The CDR3 extends over 16 amino acids. In nucleotides, the CDR3 is TGTGCCAGCAGCCAACCGGGACTAGCGGGATCGAATGAGCAGTTCTTC. Translation gives CASSQPGLAGSNEQFF.